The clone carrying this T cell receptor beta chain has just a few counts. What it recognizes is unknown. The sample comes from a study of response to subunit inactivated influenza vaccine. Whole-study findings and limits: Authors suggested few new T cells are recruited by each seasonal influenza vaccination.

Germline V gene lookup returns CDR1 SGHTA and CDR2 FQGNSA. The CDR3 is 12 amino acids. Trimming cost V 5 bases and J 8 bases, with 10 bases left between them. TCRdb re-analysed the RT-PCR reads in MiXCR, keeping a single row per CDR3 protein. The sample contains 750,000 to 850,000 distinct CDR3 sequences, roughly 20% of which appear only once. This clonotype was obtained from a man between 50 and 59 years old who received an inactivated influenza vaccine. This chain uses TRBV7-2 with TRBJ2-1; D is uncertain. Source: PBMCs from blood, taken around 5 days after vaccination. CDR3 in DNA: TGTGCCAGCAGCCGCCGTGGCCATGAGCAGTTCTTC. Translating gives CASSRRGHEQFF.